The T cell receptor (beta chain) under discussion was sequenced for a study of cytomegalovirus exposure and HLA in healthy donors. Study-wide results and caveats: A link between a missense DCLRE1C variant and TCR beta V- and J-gene trimming emerged from a later analysis. Productive rates of about 90% or about 30% were seen for most TCR beta V segments in an earlier analysis.

The V end was cut by 5 bases, the J end by 2 bases, with 9 bases between. Germline loops: CDR1 MDHEN, CDR2 SYDVKM. The length of the CDR3 is 13 residues. Comments on this clone: Its target is not known.

Researchers ran the PCR with 60 Vbeta and 13 Jbeta primers. Using immunoSEQ multiplex PCR, the repertoire was profiled, and TCRdb retains in-frame clones only, with some absent. This table has 74,000 or so clones, roughly three quarters appearing once. The sequencing sample was made of PBMCs. The chain couples TRBV28 to TRBJ1-2; a weak D match, TRBD1 (5 bases). This clonotype was sampled from a woman aged 40 to 50 in good health and CMV-seropositive. The CDR3 loop is CASSLQGNYGYTF. CDR3 DNA: TGTGCCAGCAGTCTTCAGGGAAACTATGGCTACACCTTC.